This TCR beta chain derives from a study of blood T cells in healthy people across ages. The use of a sample-barcoded 5' primer and a J-beta primer mix characterized a second PCR of 7 to 11 cycles. TCRdb reanalysed the 5' RACE reads using MiXCR and keeps one entry per CDR3 protein. The table has about 1 million distinct CDR3 sequences, around 27% seen once. With V trimmed by 8 bases and J by 2 bases, 3 bases remained unmatched. This CDR3 comprises 12 residues. CDR1 is SNHLY, CDR2 FYNNEI, per germline. Each sample used at least 6 million PBMCs. The same sample was also used in a study of T cells of mothers and their children. As reported in that work: Donors were a few healthy Caucasian mothers and their six children. Whether pairs are related or unrelated, thymic selection shapes their TCR recombination output in much the same way. Compared with unrelated pairs, related mother-child pairs had slightly higher, non-significant overlap.

This clonotype was sampled from a girl aged 2 to 10 in good health. The chain uses TRBV2 and TRBJ2-7; 7 bases agree with TRBD1. The material sequenced was blood. CDR3 DNA sequence: TGTGCCAGCTTGGACAGGACCTACGAGCAGTACTTC. Its translation: CASLDRTYEQYF.